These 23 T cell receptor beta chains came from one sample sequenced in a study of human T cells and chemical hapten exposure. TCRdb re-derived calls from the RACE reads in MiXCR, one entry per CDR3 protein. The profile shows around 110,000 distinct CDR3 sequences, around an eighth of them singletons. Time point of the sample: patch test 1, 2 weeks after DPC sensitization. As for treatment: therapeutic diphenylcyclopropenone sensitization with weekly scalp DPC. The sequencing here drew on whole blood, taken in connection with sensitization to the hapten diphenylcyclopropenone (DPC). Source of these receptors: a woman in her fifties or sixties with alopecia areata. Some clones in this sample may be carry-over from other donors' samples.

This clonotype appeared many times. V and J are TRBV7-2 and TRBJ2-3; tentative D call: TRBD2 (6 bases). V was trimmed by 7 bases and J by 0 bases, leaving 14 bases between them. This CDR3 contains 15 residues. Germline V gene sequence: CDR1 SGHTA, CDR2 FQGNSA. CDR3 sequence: CASTTLAPSTDTQYF. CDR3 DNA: TGTGCCAGCACCACTCTAGCGCCTAGCACAGATACGCAGTATTTT.

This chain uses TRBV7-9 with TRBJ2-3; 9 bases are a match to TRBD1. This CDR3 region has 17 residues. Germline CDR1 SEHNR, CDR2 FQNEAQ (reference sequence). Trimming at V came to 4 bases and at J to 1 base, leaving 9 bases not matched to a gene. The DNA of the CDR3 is TGTGCCAGCAGCTCCGGACAGGGGTTGGCCGGCACAGATACGCAGTATTTT. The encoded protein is CASSSGQGLAGTDTQYF.

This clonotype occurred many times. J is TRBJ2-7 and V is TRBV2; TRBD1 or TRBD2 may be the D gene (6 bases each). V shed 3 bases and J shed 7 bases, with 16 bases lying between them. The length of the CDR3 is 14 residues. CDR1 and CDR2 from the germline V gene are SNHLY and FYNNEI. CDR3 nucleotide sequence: TGTGCCAGCAGTGAGAGACAAGGGGGAGGTGAGCAGTACTTC. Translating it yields CASSERQGGGEQYF.

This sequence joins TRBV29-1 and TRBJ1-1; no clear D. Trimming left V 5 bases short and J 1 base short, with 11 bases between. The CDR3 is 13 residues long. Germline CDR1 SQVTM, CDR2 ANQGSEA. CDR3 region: CSVLTLANTEAFF. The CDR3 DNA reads TGCAGCGTTCTTACCCTGGCGAACACTGAAGCTTTCTTT.

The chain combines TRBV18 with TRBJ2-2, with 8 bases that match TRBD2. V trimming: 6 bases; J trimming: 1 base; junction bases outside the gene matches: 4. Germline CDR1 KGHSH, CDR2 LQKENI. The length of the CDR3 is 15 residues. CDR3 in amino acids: CASSPSGRNTGELFF. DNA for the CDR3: TGTGCCAGCTCGCCGAGCGGGAGGAACACCGGGGAGCTGTTTTTT.

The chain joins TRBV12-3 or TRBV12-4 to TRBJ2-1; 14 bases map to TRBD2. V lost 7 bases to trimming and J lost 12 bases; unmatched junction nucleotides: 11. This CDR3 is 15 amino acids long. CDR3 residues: CASTKPGLAGGGQFF. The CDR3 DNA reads TGTGCCAGCACTAAACCCGGACTAGCGGGAGGAGGGCAGTTCTTC.

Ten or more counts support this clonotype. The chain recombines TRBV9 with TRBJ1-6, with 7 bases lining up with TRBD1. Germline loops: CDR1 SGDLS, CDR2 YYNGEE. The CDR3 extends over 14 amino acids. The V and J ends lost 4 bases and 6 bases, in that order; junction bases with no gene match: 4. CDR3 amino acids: CASSYRGINSPLHF. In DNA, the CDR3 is TGTGCCAGCAGCTACAGGGGAATTAATTCACCCCTCCACTTT.

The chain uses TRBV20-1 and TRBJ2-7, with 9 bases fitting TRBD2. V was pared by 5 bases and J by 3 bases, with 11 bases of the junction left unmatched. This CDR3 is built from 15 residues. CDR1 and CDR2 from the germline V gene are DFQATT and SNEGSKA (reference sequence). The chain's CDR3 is CSAVKPGTSSYEQYF. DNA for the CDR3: TGCAGTGCTGTCAAACCCGGGACTAGCAGCTACGAGCAGTACTTC.

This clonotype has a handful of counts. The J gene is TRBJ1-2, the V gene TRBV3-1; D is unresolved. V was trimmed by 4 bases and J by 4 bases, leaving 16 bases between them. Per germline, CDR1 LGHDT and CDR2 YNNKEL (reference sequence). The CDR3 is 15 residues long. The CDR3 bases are TGTGCCAGCAGCCCAAACGAGGTCGGGTTCTATGGCTACACCTTC. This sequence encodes CASSPNEVGFYGYTF.

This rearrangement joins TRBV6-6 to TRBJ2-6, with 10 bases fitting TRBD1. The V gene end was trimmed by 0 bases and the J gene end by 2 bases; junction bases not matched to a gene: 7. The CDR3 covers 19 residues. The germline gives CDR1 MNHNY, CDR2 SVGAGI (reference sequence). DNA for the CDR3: TGTGCCAGCAGTTACTCGACAGGGGGCGGATTCCCTGGGGCCAACGTCCTGACTTTC. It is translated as CASSYSTGGGFPGANVLTF.

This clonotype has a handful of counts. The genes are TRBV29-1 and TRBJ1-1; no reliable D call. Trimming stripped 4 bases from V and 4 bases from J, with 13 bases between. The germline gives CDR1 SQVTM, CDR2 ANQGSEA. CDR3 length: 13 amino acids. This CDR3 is CSVVVHPSTEAFF. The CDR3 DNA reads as TGCAGCGTTGTGGTACACCCGAGCACTGAAGCTTTCTTT.

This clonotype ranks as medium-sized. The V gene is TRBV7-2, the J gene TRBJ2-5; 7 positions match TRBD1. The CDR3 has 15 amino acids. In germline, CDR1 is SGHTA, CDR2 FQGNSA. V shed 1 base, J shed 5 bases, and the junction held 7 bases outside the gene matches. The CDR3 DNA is TGTGCCAGCAGCTTAGTGGGAAGGACAGGCGAGACCCAGTACTTC. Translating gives CASSLVGRTGETQYF.

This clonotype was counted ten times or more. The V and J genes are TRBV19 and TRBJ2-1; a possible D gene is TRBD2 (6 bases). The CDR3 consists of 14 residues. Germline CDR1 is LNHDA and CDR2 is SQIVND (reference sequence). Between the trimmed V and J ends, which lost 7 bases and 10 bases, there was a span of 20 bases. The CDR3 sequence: CASTPSRGWGEQFF. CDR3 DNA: TGTGCCAGTACCCCATCTCGGGGGTGGGGGGAGCAGTTCTTC.

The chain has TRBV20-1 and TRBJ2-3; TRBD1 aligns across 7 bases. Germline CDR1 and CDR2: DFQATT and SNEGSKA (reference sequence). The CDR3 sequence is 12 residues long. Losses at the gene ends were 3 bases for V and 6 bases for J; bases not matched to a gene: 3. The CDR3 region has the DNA TGCAGTGCTAGGATGACAGGGGATACGCAGTATTTT. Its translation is CSARMTGDTQYF.

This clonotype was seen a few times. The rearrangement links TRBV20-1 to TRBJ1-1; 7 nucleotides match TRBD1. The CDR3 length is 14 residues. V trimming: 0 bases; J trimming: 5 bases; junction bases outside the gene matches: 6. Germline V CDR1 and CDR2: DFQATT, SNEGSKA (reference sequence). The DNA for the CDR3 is TGCAGTGCTAGAGATAAGGCAGGGGGTACTGAAGCTTTCTTT. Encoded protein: CSARDKAGGTEAFF.

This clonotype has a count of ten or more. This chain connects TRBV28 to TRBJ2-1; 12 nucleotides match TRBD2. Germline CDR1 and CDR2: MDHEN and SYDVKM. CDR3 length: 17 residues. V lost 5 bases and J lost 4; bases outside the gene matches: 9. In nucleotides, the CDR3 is TGTGCCAGCAGTCTACGGACTAGCGGGGCCCTTTACAATGAGCAGTTCTTC. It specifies CASSLRTSGALYNEQFF.

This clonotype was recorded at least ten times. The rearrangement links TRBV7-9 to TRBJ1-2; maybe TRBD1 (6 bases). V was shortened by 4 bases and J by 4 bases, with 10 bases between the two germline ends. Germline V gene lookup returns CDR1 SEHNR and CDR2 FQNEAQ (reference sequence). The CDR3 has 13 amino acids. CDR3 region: CASSSQGTYGYTF. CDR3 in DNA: TGTGCCAGCAGCTCTCAGGGGACCTATGGCTACACCTTC.

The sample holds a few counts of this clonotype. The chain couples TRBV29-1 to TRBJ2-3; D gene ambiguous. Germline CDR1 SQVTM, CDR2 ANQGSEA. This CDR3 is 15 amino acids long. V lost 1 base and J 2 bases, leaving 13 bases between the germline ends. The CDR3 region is CSVEVYGTDTDTQYF. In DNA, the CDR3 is TGCAGCGTTGAAGTTTATGGAACGGACACAGATACGCAGTATTTT.

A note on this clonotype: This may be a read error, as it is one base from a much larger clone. CDR3 in amino acids: CAGSFDFDQPQHF. The CDR3 DNA reads as TGTGCCGGCAGCTTCGACTTTGATCAGCCCCAGCATTTT. V is TRBV7-9 and J is TRBJ1-5; D unclear. CDR1 SEHNR and CDR2 FQNEAQ come from the germline V gene (reference sequence). The CDR3 consists of 13 residues. The variable domain in full, completed from reference TRBV7-9 and TRBJ1-5, reads DTGVSQNPRHKITKRGQNVTFRCDPISEHNRLYWYRQTLGQGPEFLTYFQNEAQLEKSRLLSDRFSAERPKGSFSTLEIQRTEQGDSAMYLCAGSFDFDQPQHFGDGTRLSIL.

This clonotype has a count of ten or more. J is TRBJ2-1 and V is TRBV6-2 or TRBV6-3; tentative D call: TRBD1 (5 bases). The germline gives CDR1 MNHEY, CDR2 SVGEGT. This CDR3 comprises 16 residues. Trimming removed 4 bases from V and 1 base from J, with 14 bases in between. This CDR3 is CASSSHAKGSYNEQFF. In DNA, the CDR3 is TGTGCCAGCAGTTCCCATGCTAAGGGGTCCTACAATGAGCAGTTCTTC.

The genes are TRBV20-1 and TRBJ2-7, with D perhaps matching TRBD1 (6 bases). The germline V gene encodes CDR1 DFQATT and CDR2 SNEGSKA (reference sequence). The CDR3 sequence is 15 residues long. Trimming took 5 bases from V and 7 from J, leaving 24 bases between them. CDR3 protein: CSAATGTRATGEQYF. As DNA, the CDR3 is TGCAGTGCTGCCACCGGGACAAGGGCGACCGGGGAGCAGTACTTC.

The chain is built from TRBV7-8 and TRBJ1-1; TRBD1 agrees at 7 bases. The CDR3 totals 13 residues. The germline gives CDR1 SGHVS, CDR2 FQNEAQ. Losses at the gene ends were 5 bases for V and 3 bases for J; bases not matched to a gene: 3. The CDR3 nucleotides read TGTGCCAGCAGCAAAGACAGGGACACTGAAGCTTTCTTT. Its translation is CASSKDRDTEAFF.

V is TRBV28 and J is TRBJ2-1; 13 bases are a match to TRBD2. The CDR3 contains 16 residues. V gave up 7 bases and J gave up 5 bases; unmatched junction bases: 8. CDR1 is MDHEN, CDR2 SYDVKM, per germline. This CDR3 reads CASTPGGLAGDNEQFF. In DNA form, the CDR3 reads TGTGCCAGCACTCCTGGCGGACTAGCGGGGGACAATGAGCAGTTCTTC.